This TCR beta chain was obtained from a study of post-analysis software for immune sequencing data. Study conclusions and caveats: Comparison of patients with controls showed about 5 TRBV segments more frequent in patients, TRBV5-6, TRBV5-1 and TRBV20-1 among them. Batch-matched samples strongly co-clustered by F measure.

As regards this clonotype: Its antigen is unidentified.

The germline CDR1 and CDR2 sequences are MDHEN and SYDVKM. Trimming took 6 bases from V and 2 from J, leaving 5 bases between them. The CDR3 loop spans 12 amino acids. Unique molecular identifiers featured in each of the TCR beta cDNA libraries. About half a million cDNA molecules were recovered from an input of roughly 0.85 to 10 million T cells. TCRdb recomputed calls from the PCR reads with MiXCR, one row per CDR3 protein. The table includes under 200,000 distinct CDR3 sequences, 29% detected once. V is TRBV28 and J is TRBJ2-1; D gene unclear. Sequencing was done on a sample of blood. The source of this sequence is a girl aged 2-17 years with multiple sclerosis. The CDR3 reads CASRLTYNEQFF. CDR3 DNA: TGTGCCAGCAGACTTACCTACAATGAGCAGTTCTTC.